This T cell receptor (beta chain) is from a study of response to subunit inactivated influenza vaccine. Ten or more counts support this clonotype. The CDR3 covers 11 residues. The V end was cut by 5 bases, the J end by 2 bases, with 4 bases between. TCRdb recomputed calls from the RT-PCR reads with MiXCR, one row per CDR3 protein. The table lists roughly 620,000 distinct CDR3 sequences, approximately 10% of them singletons. This same sample was also part of a study on T cells expressing NK-cell markers. That work contributes: Libraries used 5'RACE template switching adding universal primer site and UMIs. Researchers got TCR beta repertoires out of sorted CD3+CD56+NKG2C+, CD3+CD56+NKG2C- and CD3+CD56-NKG2C+ T cells.

The input for sequencing was PBMCs from blood, taken on the day of vaccination. This chain links TRBV12-3 or TRBV12-4 with TRBJ2-7; D unresolved. This TCR was recovered from a man aged 50 or older who received an inactivated influenza vaccine. CDR3 region: CASSTTYEQYF. The CDR3 nucleotides read TGTGCCAGCAGTACCACCTACGAGCAGTACTTC.